One T cell receptor (beta chain) is described in this entry. No antigen is known for it. This record comes from a study of OX40 agonist ivuxolimab in advanced cancers. Background on the study: Ivuxolimab, an agonist antibody against OX40 (CD134), was given to patients.

Patients were ruled out by autoimmune disease history or systemic immunosuppression. Study-wide results and limits: Doses of 0.1 to 3.0 mg/kg were accompanied by clonal expansion of CD4+ and CD8+ blood T cells by week 6. On average, a greater number of expanded clones characterised CD8+ T cells relative to CD4+.

The V and J ends lost 5 bases and 1 base, in that order; junction bases with no gene match: 3. The CDR3 consists of 14 residues. Germline CDR1 reads SNHLY; CDR2 reads FYNNEI. TCRdb's copy holds only in-frame clones and misses some; the assay was immunoSEQ multiplex PCR. The data contain some 62,000 clones, 84% of them seen just once; the ten biggest clones take up around 9.5%. The V and J genes are TRBV2 and TRBJ2-3; 7 bases are a match to TRBD1. This TCR derives from an adult with an advanced solid tumor such as melanoma, head and neck, liver or kidney cancer. Sequences were derived from CD4+ or CD8+ T cells sorted from blood, sampled in a trial of the OX40 agonist ivuxolimab. CDR3 DNA sequence: TGTGCCAGCAGTCAGGGGGTCCGCACAGATACGCAGTATTTT. Amino acids: CASSQGVRTDTQYF.